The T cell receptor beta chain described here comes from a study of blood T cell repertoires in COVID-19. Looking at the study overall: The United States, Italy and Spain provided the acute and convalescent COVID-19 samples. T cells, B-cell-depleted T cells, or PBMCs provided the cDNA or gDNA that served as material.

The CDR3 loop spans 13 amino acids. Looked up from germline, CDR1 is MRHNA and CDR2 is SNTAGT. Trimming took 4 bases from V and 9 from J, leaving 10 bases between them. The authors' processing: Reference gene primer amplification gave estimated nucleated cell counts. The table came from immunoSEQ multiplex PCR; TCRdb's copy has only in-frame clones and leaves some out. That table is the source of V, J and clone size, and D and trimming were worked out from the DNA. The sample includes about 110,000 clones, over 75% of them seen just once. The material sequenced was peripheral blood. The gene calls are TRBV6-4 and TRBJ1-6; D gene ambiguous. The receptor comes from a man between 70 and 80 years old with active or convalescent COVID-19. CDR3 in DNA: TGTGCCAGCAGTGTAGATTTTAGTTCACCCCTCCACTTT. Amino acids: CASSVDFSSPLHF.